Listed here are 14 T cell receptor beta chains from one sample, sequenced in a study of cytomegalovirus exposure and HLA in healthy donors. The protocol was immunoSEQ multiplex PCR, while the TCRdb copy is restricted to in-frame clones and leaves out a portion. The sample yields around 130,000 clones, under 90% seen once. Sequenced sample: PBMCs. All receptors come from a man under 40 in good health and CMV-seronegative.

The rearrangement links TRBV28 to TRBJ2-5; TRBD2 aligns across 11 bases. The CDR3 sequence is 15 residues long. V lost 2 bases to trimming and J lost 2 bases; unmatched junction nucleotides: 1. Germline CDR1 and CDR2: MDHEN and SYDVKM. CDR3 in amino acids: CASSLRLAGQETQYF. The CDR3 DNA follows: TGTGCCAGCAGTTTAAGACTAGCGGGACAAGAGACCCAGTACTTC.

This rearrangement joins TRBV29-1 to TRBJ1-2; D may be TRBD1 (5 bases). The germline CDR1 and CDR2 sequences are SQVTM and ANQGSEA. V was shortened by 4 bases and J by 3 bases, with 9 bases between the two germline ends. This CDR3 is built from 12 residues. The CDR3 reads CSVGPGDYGYTF. DNA of the CDR3: TGCAGCGTTGGACCGGGGGACTATGGCTACACCTTC.

V and J are TRBV7-9 and TRBJ2-6; 7 nucleotides match TRBD2. Trimming at V came to 4 bases and at J to 0 bases, leaving 6 bases not matched to a gene. CDR1 is SEHNR, CDR2 FQNEAQ, per germline (reference sequence). The CDR3 has 17 amino acids. The CDR3 here is CASSYPGGFSGANVLTF. The DNA of the CDR3 is TGTGCCAGCAGCTACCCCGGGGGGTTCTCTGGGGCCAACGTCCTGACTTTC.

V usage is TRBV27 and J usage is TRBJ2-3; 10 bases align to TRBD1. V dropped 4 bases and J dropped 5; count of bases not matched to a gene: 9. Per germline, CDR1 MNHEY and CDR2 SMNVEV (reference sequence). The CDR3 runs 16 residues. CDR3 nucleotides: TGTGCCAGCAGTTGGGGGACAGGGGCCTCCGGAGATACGCAGTATTTT. Amino acid sequence: CASSWGTGASGDTQYF.

There are many counts of this clone. V is TRBV6-4 and J is TRBJ2-1, with TRBD2 identical over 11 bases. Germline CDR1 MRHNA, CDR2 SNTAGT. CDR3 length: 15 residues. The V and J ends lost 4 bases and 9 bases, in that order; junction bases with no gene match: 8. CDR3 region: CASSVRLAGGFEQFF. The DNA of the CDR3 is TGTGCCAGCAGTGTACGGCTAGCGGGGGGTTTTGAGCAGTTCTTC.

CDR3 protein: CASSIGQENSPLHF. CDR3 coding DNA: TGCGCCAGCAGCATCGGACAGGAGAATTCACCCCTCCACTTT. The V call is TRBV5-1, the J call TRBJ1-6; TRBD1 matches 7 bases. The CDR3 loop spans 14 amino acids. Germline CDR1 is SGHRS and CDR2 is YFSETQ. The J segment lost 7 bases and the V segment lost 4 bases, leaving 5 bases of the junction unmatched. The full variable domain, with the rest looked up from reference TRBV5-1 and TRBJ1-6, is KAGVTQTPRYLIKTRGQQVTLSCSPISGHRSVSWYQQTPGQGLQFLFEYFSETQRNKGNFPGRFSGRQFSNSRSEMNVSTLELGDSALYLCASSIGQENSPLHFGNGTRLTVT.

V is TRBV7-9 and J is TRBJ2-7; 11 bases agree with TRBD1. V dropped 1 base and J dropped 3; count of bases not matched to a gene: 5. Germline V gives CDR1 SEHNR, CDR2 FQNEAQ (reference sequence). CDR3 length equals 16 residues. CDR3 region: CASSLGGTGGFYEQYF. Written as DNA, the CDR3 is TGTGCCAGCAGCTTAGGAGGGACAGGGGGGTTCTACGAGCAGTACTTC. The full variable domain, its missing parts supplied by reference TRBV7-9 and TRBJ2-7, is DTGVSQNPRHKITKRGQNVTFRCDPISEHNRLYWYRQTLGQGPEFLTYFQNEAQLEKSRLLSDRFSAERPKGSFSTLEIQRTEQGDSAMYLCASSLGGTGGFYEQYFGPGTRLTVT.

J is TRBJ2-3 and V is TRBV27; 7 nucleotides align to TRBD1. The V gene's germline CDR1 is MNHEY and CDR2 SMNVEV (reference sequence). The V gene end was trimmed by 6 bases and the J gene end by 4 bases; junction bases not matched to a gene: 1. The CDR3 totals 12 residues. CDR3 DNA: TGTGCCAGCAGCACAGGGGCAGATACGCAGTATTTT. Translation gives CASSTGADTQYF.

The chain combines TRBV6-5 with TRBJ1-6, with 9 bases matching TRBD1. Trimming removed 7 bases from V and 4 bases from J; junction bases left unmatched: 5. Germline loops: CDR1 MNHEY, CDR2 SVGAGI. CDR3 length equals 15 residues. CDR3 DNA: TGTGCCAGCACCATGGGGACAGGGTATAATTCACCCCTCCACTTT. Its translation is CASTMGTGYNSPLHF.

This chain connects TRBV28 to TRBJ2-5, with 7 bases fitting TRBD1. The CDR3 sequence is 13 residues long. The germline V gene has CDR1 MDHEN and CDR2 SYDVKM. V shed 6 bases and J 1 base; nucleotides not matched to a gene: 2. The CDR3 sequence: CASSGTVQETQYF. Written as DNA, the CDR3 is TGTGCCAGCAGCGGGACAGTCCAAGAGACCCAGTACTTC.

The CDR3 DNA is TGTGCCAGCAGTGGGCCACGGGACACCCCCTACGAGCAGTACTTC. Translating it yields CASSGPRDTPYEQYF. The chain uses TRBV28 and TRBJ2-7, with D maybe TRBD1 (6 bases). The CDR3 has 15 residues. Germline CDR1 and CDR2: MDHEN and SYDVKM. Trimming left V 5 bases short and J 2 bases short, with 16 bases between.

V gene TRBV7-3 combines with J gene TRBJ1-1, with D maybe TRBD1 (5 bases). This CDR3 comprises 14 residues. The germline V gene encodes CDR1 SGHTA and CDR2 FQGTGA. V lost 0 bases to trimming and J lost 3 bases, with 8 bases between them. CDR3: CASSLTAGYTEAFF. The CDR3 DNA is TGTGCCAGCAGCTTAACGGCAGGGTACACTGAAGCTTTCTTT.

The genes are TRBV28 and TRBJ2-5, with D possibly matching TRBD2 (6 bases). The V gene lost 11 bases and the J gene lost 4 bases, with 17 bases spanning the gap. The CDR3 sequence is 13 residues long. Germline V gene lookup returns CDR1 MDHEN and CDR2 SYDVKM. The CDR3 DNA sequence: TGTGCCGGGGGGAGGAGGCTGGCAGAGACCCAGTACTTC. This translates into CAGGRRLAETQYF.

The V gene is TRBV4-1, the J gene TRBJ2-2; D is unclear. CDR3 size: 14 residues. Germline lookup yields CDR1 MGHRA and CDR2 YSYEKL. Between the trimmed V and J ends, which lost 1 base and 7 bases, there was a span of 10 bases. CDR3 region: CASSQGPLGGELFF. As DNA, the CDR3 is TGCGCCAGCAGCCAAGGTCCCCTAGGCGGGGAGCTGTTTTTT.